These 9 T cell receptor beta chains were sequenced from one sample in a study of metastatic and nonmetastatic thyroid tumors. All patients were treatment-naive before thyroid surgery. TCRdb re-called the PCR reads with MiXCR. The profile shows about 45,000 clones, about 3.2% of them singletons. The sequencing sample was made of blood. The origin of the receptors is a female donor with papillary thyroid cancer or a benign thyroid nodule (not recorded which). Some clones in this sample may be carry-over from other donors' samples.

This clone was counted ten times or more. Other DNA sequences of this sample code for an identical CDR3. The genes are TRBV6-1 and TRBJ2-5, with 7 bases fitting TRBD2. The V segment lost 2 bases and the J segment 3 bases; nucleotides outside the gene matches: 6. Looked up from germline, CDR1 is MNHNS and CDR2 is SASEGT. The CDR3 is made up of 15 amino acids. CDR3 coding DNA: TGTGCCAGCAGTGAAAGGGTGGGAGGGAAAGAGACCCAGTACTTC. It yields the protein CASSERVGGKETQYF.

This clone was counted many times. This rearrangement joins TRBV20-1 to TRBJ1-6, with a possible D match to TRBD1 (5 bases). The CDR3 has 14 residues. Germline V gives CDR1 DFQATT, CDR2 SNEGSKA (reference sequence). V was pared by 3 bases and J by 9 bases, with 15 bases between. CDR3 protein: CSARGGGMISPLHF. The CDR3 DNA reads TGCAGTGCTAGGGGGGGGGGAATGATTTCACCCCTCCACTTT.

Concerning this clone: One end of the junction varies from germline; a read error may be responsible. V usage is TRBV19 and J usage is TRBJ2-1; 9 bases line up with TRBD2. The CDR3 has 22 amino acids. CDR1 LNHDA and CDR2 SQIVND come from the germline V gene (reference sequence). CDR3 loop: CASSIGRGRGPLSGRIYNEQIF. Written as DNA, the CDR3 is TGTGCCAGTAGTATAGGGAGGGGGCGGGGGCCCCTCAGCGGGAGGATCTACAATGAGCAGATCTTC.

This clone was detected many times. The chain recombines TRBV5-4 with TRBJ1-2; perhaps TRBD1 as D (5 bases). The CDR3 extends over 12 amino acids. CDR1 and CDR2 (germline): SGHNT, YYREEE (reference sequence). V lost 2 bases to trimming and J lost 5 bases, with 7 bases between them. CDR3 sequence: CASSLDSYGYTF. CDR3 bases: TGTGCCAGCAGCTTAGACAGTTATGGCTACACCTTC.

Only a few counts were recorded for this clone. This chain uses TRBV28 with TRBJ1-1; possibly TRBD1 for D (5 bases). Per the germline V gene, CDR1 is MDHEN and CDR2 is SYDVKM. V was pared by 1 base and J by 4 bases, with 10 bases between. The CDR3 sequence is 14 residues long. In DNA form, the CDR3 reads TGTGCCAGCAGTTTATCAGGGAGAAGCACTGAAGCTTTCTTT. Encoded protein: CASSLSGRSTEAFF.

This clone is medium-sized within its sample. The V and J genes are TRBV11-3 and TRBJ1-2, with D hard to call. Germline V lookup: CDR1 SGHNT, CDR2 YENEEA. The CDR3 runs 14 residues. Trimming stripped 0 bases from V and 2 bases from J, with 7 bases between. CDR3 bases: TGTGCCAGCAGCTTAGATTCAGGCAACTATGGCTACACCTTC. Translating it yields CASSLDSGNYGYTF.

Ten or more counts support this clone. The CDR3: CSARAGGSTKNIQYF. In nucleotides, the CDR3 is TGCAGTGCTAGAGCGGGAGGGTCTACCAAAAACATTCAGTACTTC. The V call is TRBV20-1, the J call TRBJ2-4, with 8 bases that match TRBD2. The CDR3 has 15 residues. V gave up 1 base and J gave up 2 bases; unmatched junction bases: 4. Germline V CDR1 and CDR2: DFQATT, SNEGSKA (reference sequence).

This rearrangement joins TRBV27 to TRBJ1-2; D uncertain. Germline CDR1 is MNHEY and CDR2 is SMNVEV (reference sequence). The CDR3 is 14 residues long. Trimming left V 2 bases short and J 3 bases short, with 10 bases between. DNA for the CDR3: TGTGCCAGCAGTTTAGCATCATATGACTATGGCTACACCTTC. This sequence encodes CASSLASYDYGYTF.

In DNA form, the CDR3 reads TGTGCCAGCAGAGAAACAGCCGGTGGGGCCTACGAGCAGTACTTC. Its protein product is CASRETAGGAYEQYF. V and J are TRBV6-2 or TRBV6-3 and TRBJ2-7; D gene ambiguous. Germline V lookup: CDR1 MNHEY, CDR2 SVGEGT. Trimming removed 6 bases from V and 2 bases from J, with 17 bases in between. The CDR3 runs to 15 residues.